These 29 T cell receptor beta chains were sequenced from one sample in a study of T cell responses to AZD1222 COVID-19 vaccine. The repertoire was sequenced with immunoSEQ multiplex PCR; TCRdb's copy has only in-frame clones and lacks some. The repertoire consists of some 91,000 clones, with approximately 94% occurring once and the leading ten covering over 9.5%. Sequences were derived from peripheral blood, sampled on day 0 of AZD1222 vaccination. The source is an adult in good health.

With respect to this clone: At one boundary the junction diverges from the germline segment, which might be a read error. V and J are TRBV25-1 and TRBJ2-2, with D possibly called TRBD1 or TRBD2 (6 bases each). Germline V lookup: CDR1 MGHDK, CDR2 SYGVNS. This CDR3 has 16 amino acids. The CDR3 region has the DNA TGTGCCAGCAGTGAATACGGGGGCAAGAACACCGGGGAACTGTTTTTT. This translates into CASSEYGGKNTGELFF.

The V and J genes are TRBV11-2 and TRBJ2-3, with D tentatively TRBD1 (6 bases). The germline V gene encodes CDR1 SGHAT and CDR2 FQNNGV. Trimming shortened V by 6 bases and J by 0 bases, and 25 bases separated the two germline ends. The CDR3 runs 19 residues. The CDR3 DNA is TGTGCCAGCAGTCCCAATAGAGGGGACCAGGGGTGGAGCACAGATACGCAGTATTTT. Its translation: CASSPNRGDQGWSTDTQYF. Based on the CDR3 plus reference TRBV11-2 and TRBJ2-3, the full variable domain is EAGVAQSPRYKIIEKRQSVAFWCNPISGHATLYWYQQILGQGPKLLIQFQNNGVVDDSQLPKDRFSAERLKGVDSTLKIQPAKLEDSAVYLCASSPNRGDQGWSTDTQYFGPGTRLTVL.

The chain employs TRBV5-1 and TRBJ1-2, with D possibly matching TRBD1 (6 bases). Germline V gives CDR1 SGHRS, CDR2 YFSETQ. Trimming took off 0 bases at V and 3 bases at J, with 9 bases between the two ends. The CDR3 is 14 residues long. CDR3 bases: TGCGCCAGCAGCTTGGGTGGGACATACTATGGCTACACCTTC. This sequence encodes CASSLGGTYYGYTF.

The chain employs TRBV18 and TRBJ1-6; weak D call: TRBD1 (6 bases). The V end lost 3 bases, the J end lost 7 bases, and 13 bases lay between the germline ends. Germline loops: CDR1 KGHSH, CDR2 LQKENI. The CDR3 covers 15 residues. In DNA, the CDR3 is TGTGCCAGCTCACCCCGAGAGGACAGAAATTCACCCCTCCACTTT. Translated: CASSPREDRNSPLHF.

The rearrangement uses TRBV2 and TRBJ1-3; D possibly corresponds to TRBD1 (6 bases). The CDR3 has 15 amino acids. Germline CDR1 reads SNHLY; CDR2 reads FYNNEI. Trimming took off 4 bases at V and 3 bases at J, with 13 bases between the two ends. CDR3 nucleotide sequence: TGTGCCAGCAGTGTGTTCCCAGGGGTTGGAAACACCATATATTTT. Encoded protein: CASSVFPGVGNTIYF.

This clone showed up just once. The V and J genes are TRBV7-9 and TRBJ2-7; 7 nucleotides match TRBD1. The CDR3 is 16 residues long. In germline, CDR1 is SEHNR, CDR2 FQNEAQ (reference sequence). V trimming: 1 base; J trimming: 2 bases; junction bases outside the gene matches: 8. In DNA, the CDR3 is TGTGCCAGCAGCTTAGGAGGGGGCGCGATCACCTACGAGCAGTACTTC. Its translation: CASSLGGGAITYEQYF. Combining the CDR3 with reference TRBV7-9 and TRBJ2-7 gives the whole variable domain DTGVSQNPRHKITKRGQNVTFRCDPISEHNRLYWYRQTLGQGPEFLTYFQNEAQLEKSRLLSDRFSAERPKGSFSTLEIQRTEQGDSAMYLCASSLGGGAITYEQYFGPGTRLTVT.

This rearrangement joins TRBV19 to TRBJ1-2; 10 nucleotides agree with TRBD1. Germline CDR1 and CDR2: LNHDA and SQIVND (reference sequence). The trim removed 6 bases at V and 4 bases at J, leaving 8 bases unmatched. The CDR3 totals 15 residues. CDR3 loop: CASRDRGRDLYGYTF. In DNA form, the CDR3 reads TGTGCCAGTAGAGACAGGGGGCGCGATCTCTATGGCTACACCTTC.

The chain has TRBV27 and TRBJ1-5, with D unresolved. The CDR3 runs to 15 residues. Per the germline V gene, CDR1 is MNHEY and CDR2 is SMNVEV (reference sequence). V dropped 8 bases and J dropped 0 bases, with 14 bases sitting between them. In DNA, the CDR3 is TGTGCCAGCGCGTACATAGGGAATAGCAATCAGCCCCAGCATTTT. Protein: CASAYIGNSNQPQHF.

The rearrangement joins TRBV18 to TRBJ2-5; maybe TRBD1 (5 bases). Germline V gives CDR1 KGHSH, CDR2 LQKENI. The CDR3 loop spans 13 amino acids. Trimming pared 5 bases from V and 1 base from J, leaving 8 bases between. CDR3 DNA sequence: TGTGCCAGCTCATCAGGGCGCCAAGAGACCCAGTACTTC. This gives the protein CASSSGRQETQYF.

The CDR3 DNA reads as TGTGCCAGCAGCGGGCCGACTGGGGCCAACGTCCTGACTTTC. This sequence encodes CASSGPTGANVLTF. The chain employs TRBV2 and TRBJ2-6; no reliable D call. CDR3 length equals 14 residues. Deletions cut 6 bases from V and 2 bases from J, with 8 bases between. Germline-derived CDR1 and CDR2 are SNHLY and FYNNEI. Full variable domain (remainder filled in from reference TRBV2 and TRBJ2-6): EPEVTQTPSHQVTQMGQEVILRCVPISNHLYFYWYRQILGQKVEFLVSFYNNEISEKSEIFDDQFSVERPDGSNFTLKIRSTKLEDSAMYFCASSGPTGANVLTFGAGSRLTVL.

V and J are TRBV19 and TRBJ1-5, with TRBD1 matching over 10 bases. CDR3 length equals 16 residues. CDR1 is LNHDA and CDR2 is SQIVND in the germline V gene (reference sequence). Trimming removed 5 bases from V and 7 bases from J; junction bases left unmatched: 11. In nucleotides, the CDR3 is TGTGCCAGTAGTCCTCTCGGACAGGGGGTTGGACAGCCCCAGCATTTT. Residues: CASSPLGQGVGQPQHF. The variable domain in full, with the rest retrieved from reference TRBV19 and TRBJ1-5, is DGGITQSPKYLFRKEGQNVTLSCEQNLNHDAMYWYRQDPGQGLRLIYYSQIVNDFQKGDIAEGYSVSREKKESFPLTVTSAQKNPTAFYLCASSPLGQGVGQPQHFGDGTRLSIL.

This clone showed up just once. The rearrangement uses TRBV7-2 and TRBJ2-2; 8 bases agree with TRBD1. The length of the CDR3 is 15 residues. From germline, CDR1 is SGHTA and CDR2 FQGNSA. J gave up 13 bases and V 4 bases, and 14 bases lay outside the gene matches. The CDR3 spells CASSSSPGQGGWLFF. The CDR3 DNA reads TGTGCCAGCAGCTCCTCCCCTGGACAGGGAGGCTGGCTGTTTTTT.

V is TRBV21-1 and J is TRBJ2-3; TRBD2 is the table's D call and was not checked against the DNA. TRBV21-1 is given as a pseudogene. The CDR3 length is 17 residues. CDR3 sequence reads: CASSNHLAGHRTDTQYF. As DNA, the CDR3 is TGTGCCAGCAGCAACCATCTAGCGGGGCACCGCACAGATACGCAGTATTTT.

The rearrangement links TRBV6-5 to TRBJ1-5, with 9 nucleotides matching TRBD1. This CDR3 has 16 amino acids. The J segment lost 3 bases and the V segment lost 4 bases, leaving 7 bases of the junction unmatched. The germline V gene has CDR1 MNHEY and CDR2 SVGAGI. The CDR3 coding sequence is TGTGCCAGCAGTTCGGACAGGGGATGGGTCAATCAGCCCCAGCATTTT. Translated, it gives CASSSDRGWVNQPQHF.

The genes are TRBV21-1 and TRBJ2-5; the tabulated D call, TRBD1, remains unverified against the DNA. TRBV21-1 is a documented pseudogene. The CDR3 spans 16 residues. The CDR3 DNA reads TGTGCCAGCAGCAAGTCGACAGGGGCTAGGTCAGAGACCCAGTACTTC. As protein: CASSKSTGARSETQYF.

The chain recombines TRBV9 with TRBJ2-1; D uncertain. The germline V gene encodes CDR1 SGDLS and CDR2 YYNGEE. Trimming left V 3 bases short and J 10 bases short, with 8 bases between. The CDR3 consists of 11 residues. The CDR3: CASSGVREQFF. The CDR3 DNA sequence: TGTGCCAGCAGCGGAGTAAGGGAGCAGTTCTTC.

The chain has TRBV28 and TRBJ1-3; 11 nucleotides agree with TRBD1. Trimming took 4 bases from V and 0 from J; bases not matched to a gene: 8. Per the germline V gene, CDR1 is MDHEN and CDR2 is SYDVKM. CDR3 length: 18 residues. The CDR3 is CASSSGTGGFPSGNTIYF. CDR3 nucleotides: TGTGCCAGCAGTTCCGGGACAGGGGGTTTTCCCTCTGGAAACACCATATATTTT.

The chain is built from TRBV5-1 and TRBJ2-4, with 9 bases matching TRBD2. The germline V gene has CDR1 SGHRS and CDR2 YFSETQ. The CDR3 length is 14 residues. V lost 4 bases, J lost 9 bases, and 8 bases stayed unmatched. CDR3 residues: CASSLDRRGGIQYF. The CDR3 region has the DNA TGCGCCAGCAGCCTTGACAGGCGGGGGGGCATTCAGTACTTC.

The V gene is TRBV7-2, the J gene TRBJ2-7; a possible D gene is TRBD1 (6 bases). The germline V gene encodes CDR1 SGHTA and CDR2 FQGNSA. CDR3 length equals 13 residues. Trimming stripped 4 bases from V and 5 bases from J, with 12 bases between. CDR3 nucleotides: TGTGCCAGCAGCTCGCGTGGGGGCCACGAGCAGTACTTC. Translated: CASSSRGGHEQYF.

This chain joins TRBV30 and TRBJ2-2, with a possible D match to TRBD2 (7 bases). The CDR3 has 14 amino acids. V lost 3 bases and J lost 4, with 12 bases in between. From germline, CDR1 is GTSNPN and CDR2 SVGIG (reference sequence). CDR3 bases: TGTGCCTGGAGCGGGGGGCCAAGCACCGGGGAGCTGTTTTTT. Amino acid sequence: CAWSGGPSTGELFF.

This clone was seen once. The chain links TRBV30 to TRBJ2-1, with a weak D call TRBD2 (6 bases). The CDR3 runs 14 residues. Per germline, CDR1 GTSNPN and CDR2 SVGIG (reference sequence). V was clipped by 3 bases and J by 7 bases, with 16 bases between them. The chain's CDR3 is CAWSHPGGWNEQFF. CDR3 nucleotides: TGTGCCTGGAGCCACCCTGGGGGGTGGAATGAGCAGTTCTTC.

This clone has only a few counts. This chain connects TRBV6-2 or TRBV6-3 to TRBJ2-7; a possible D gene is TRBD2 (6 bases). Germline lookup yields CDR1 MNHEY and CDR2 SVGEGT. The germline V and J ends were trimmed by 0 bases and 6 bases, with 12 bases remaining between them. This CDR3 contains 14 residues. DNA for the CDR3: TGTGCCAGCAGTTACTCTAGCGGTTCTGTCGAGCAGTACTTC. Amino acids: CASSYSSGSVEQYF.

The CDR3 sequence is CAISGAGELFF. Written as DNA, the CDR3 is TGTGCCATCAGTGGCGCCGGGGAGCTGTTTTTT. The chain is built from TRBV10-3 and TRBJ2-2; D call uncertain. Trimming took off 4 bases at V and 6 bases at J, with 3 bases between the two ends. Germline values: CDR1 ENHRY, CDR2 SYGVKD. There are 11 residues in the CDR3.

J is TRBJ1-5 and V is TRBV13, with D uncertain. The ends were cut back, 4 bases at V and 10 bases at J, with 8 bases in the middle. The CDR3 extends over 11 amino acids. CDR1 is PRHDT, CDR2 FYEKMQ, per germline (reference sequence). The CDR3 loop is CASSSLIPQHF. DNA of the CDR3: TGTGCCAGCAGCTCCCTTATCCCCCAGCATTTT.

V is TRBV19 and J is TRBJ1-5, with D maybe TRBD1 (6 bases). There are 14 residues in the CDR3. Trimming took off 3 bases at V and 6 bases at J, with 12 bases between the two ends. From germline, CDR1 is LNHDA and CDR2 SQIVND (reference sequence). CDR3: CASSIGQRVQPQHF. The CDR3 nucleotides read TGTGCCAGTAGTATTGGACAGCGCGTTCAGCCCCAGCATTTT.

The chain combines TRBV21-1 with TRBJ2-3; the table's TRBD2 call for D was not verified on the DNA. TRBV21-1 is labeled a pseudogene. This CDR3 has 18 residues. CDR3 amino acids: CASSKWWSSGGNTDTQYF. CDR3 coding DNA: TGTGCCAGCAGCAAGTGGTGGTCTAGCGGGGGGAACACAGATACGCAGTATTTT.

The rearrangement links TRBV27 to TRBJ2-3; the match to TRBD2 covers 7 bases. The CDR3 covers 18 residues. The germline CDR1 and CDR2 sequences are MNHEY and SMNVEV (reference sequence). The trim removed 6 bases at V and 10 bases at J, leaving 25 bases unmatched. CDR3 region: CASSPKRATSDVRDPQYF. The CDR3 DNA follows: TGTGCCAGCAGCCCAAAGCGGGCTACTAGCGACGTAAGGGATCCGCAGTATTTT.

The chain employs TRBV28 and TRBJ1-1; possibly TRBD1 for D (6 bases). Germline CDR1 reads MDHEN; CDR2 reads SYDVKM. This CDR3 contains 14 residues. V was clipped by 5 bases and J by 7 bases, with 17 bases between them. CDR3 nucleotide sequence: TGTGCCAGCAGTCCTACCACAGGGCTGGGTGAAGCTTTCTTT. Translation: CASSPTTGLGEAFF.

The V and J genes are TRBV6-5 and TRBJ1-3; D is ambiguous. The CDR3 runs to 14 residues. V was clipped by 7 bases and J by 0 bases, with 10 bases between them. CDR1 MNHEY and CDR2 SVGAGI come from the germline V gene. The chain's CDR3 is CASKQLSSGNTIYF. The CDR3 region has the DNA TGTGCCAGCAAACAGTTAAGCTCTGGAAACACCATATATTTT.